This record covers a single T cell receptor (beta chain). Its cognate antigen is unknown. The data derive from a study of STAT3 mutations in large granular lymphocyte leukemia. Study conclusions and caveats: In about 30% of the 18 patients, new TCR clonotypes emerged after therapy. Variable sampling intervals and differing treatment regimens complicated linking therapy response to TCR clonal burden changes. Samples missed the first appearance of the clone. At least one immunodominant TCR beta clonotype appeared in every T-cell large granular lymphocyte leukemia patient.

The protocol was immunoSEQ multiplex PCR, while the TCRdb copy is restricted to in-frame clones and leaves out a portion. The sample lists roughly 10,000 clones, more than 85% occurring once. This TCR was sampled from a man in his sixties with T-cell large granular lymphocyte leukemia. Some clones in this sample may be carry-over from other donors' samples. The material sequenced was peripheral blood mononuclear cells.

The CDR3 here is CASSRIRTSGNTDTQYF. Written as DNA, the CDR3 is TGTGCCAGCTCCCGGATTCGGACTAGCGGGAACACAGATACGCAGTATTTT. The chain combines TRBV18 with TRBJ2-3; 12 nucleotides line up with TRBD2. This CDR3 is built from 17 residues. CDR1 and CDR2 from the germline V gene are KGHSH and LQKENI. Trimming cost V 6 bases and J 2 bases; bases outside gene matches: 9. Variable domain in full (rest from reference TRBV18 and TRBJ2-3): NAGVMQNPRHLVRRRGQEARLRCSPMKGHSHVYWYRQLPEEGLKFMVYLQKENIIDESGMPKERFSAEFPKEGPSILRIQQVVRGDSAAYFCASSRIRTSGNTDTQYFGPGTRLTVL.